These T cell receptor beta chains were read from a single sample in a study of blood T cell repertoires in COVID-19. The table came from immunoSEQ multiplex PCR; TCRdb's copy has only in-frame clones and leaves some out. The sample holds 200,000 to 250,000 clones, approximately 86% seen once. Sample: peripheral blood. These TCRs come from a woman in her 30s who had recovered from COVID-19. CDR3s include the opening cysteine and the closing phenylalanine or tryptophan. The listing skips clone size in some rows; elsewhere it reads once, few, many or a size class.

V gene	J gene	clone size	CDR3 protein
TRBV2	TRBJ2-5	-	CASNSMGGPEETQYF
TRBV3-1/TRBV3-2	TRBJ1-2	-	CASSPRASSRYTF
TRBV7-2	TRBJ2-7	-	CASSSGQRYEQYF
TRBV3-1/TRBV3-2	TRBJ1-2	-	CASSQLYRGIGYTF
TRBV6-4	TRBJ2-7	-	CASTDPGGCRFEQYF
TRBV5-4	TRBJ2-5	-	CASSPGGPAAETQYF
TRBV6-2/TRBV6-3	TRBJ2-7	-	CASSLPRWVARNYEQYF
TRBV6-5	TRBJ2-7	-	CASSYFGGTSSYEQYF
TRBV2	TRBJ2-1	-	CASLDRVLNEQFF
TRBV9	TRBJ2-2	once	CASSRDTGELFF
TRBV5-1	TRBJ1-4	-	CASSLGSRGNNEKLFF
TRBV6-5	TRBJ2-3	-	CASRDRGLGDTQYF
TRBV3-1/TRBV3-2	TRBJ2-7	-	CASSQDPGSAEQYF
TRBV3-1/TRBV3-2	TRBJ1-1	-	CASSQATGGTEAFF